This T cell receptor (beta chain) is drawn from a study of shared clonotypes between healthy human individuals. V lost 4 bases and J 7 bases, leaving 13 bases between the germline ends. Per the germline V gene, CDR1 is GTSNPN and CDR2 is SVGIG (reference sequence). The CDR3 is made up of 12 amino acids. Data came from immunoSEQ multiplex PCR; TCRdb stores just in-frame clones and leaves some out. Of just over 2,000,000 clones in the sample, 85% to 95% were seen once. Sample: naive CD4+ T cells sorted from blood. The subset was: CD45RA+ positively selected. This TCR was sampled from a young man in good health. This chain connects TRBV30 to TRBJ1-2, with D uncertain. CDR3 sequence: CAWTGGQGGYTF. CDR3 bases: TGTGCCTGGACAGGCGGGCAAGGTGGCTACACCTTC.